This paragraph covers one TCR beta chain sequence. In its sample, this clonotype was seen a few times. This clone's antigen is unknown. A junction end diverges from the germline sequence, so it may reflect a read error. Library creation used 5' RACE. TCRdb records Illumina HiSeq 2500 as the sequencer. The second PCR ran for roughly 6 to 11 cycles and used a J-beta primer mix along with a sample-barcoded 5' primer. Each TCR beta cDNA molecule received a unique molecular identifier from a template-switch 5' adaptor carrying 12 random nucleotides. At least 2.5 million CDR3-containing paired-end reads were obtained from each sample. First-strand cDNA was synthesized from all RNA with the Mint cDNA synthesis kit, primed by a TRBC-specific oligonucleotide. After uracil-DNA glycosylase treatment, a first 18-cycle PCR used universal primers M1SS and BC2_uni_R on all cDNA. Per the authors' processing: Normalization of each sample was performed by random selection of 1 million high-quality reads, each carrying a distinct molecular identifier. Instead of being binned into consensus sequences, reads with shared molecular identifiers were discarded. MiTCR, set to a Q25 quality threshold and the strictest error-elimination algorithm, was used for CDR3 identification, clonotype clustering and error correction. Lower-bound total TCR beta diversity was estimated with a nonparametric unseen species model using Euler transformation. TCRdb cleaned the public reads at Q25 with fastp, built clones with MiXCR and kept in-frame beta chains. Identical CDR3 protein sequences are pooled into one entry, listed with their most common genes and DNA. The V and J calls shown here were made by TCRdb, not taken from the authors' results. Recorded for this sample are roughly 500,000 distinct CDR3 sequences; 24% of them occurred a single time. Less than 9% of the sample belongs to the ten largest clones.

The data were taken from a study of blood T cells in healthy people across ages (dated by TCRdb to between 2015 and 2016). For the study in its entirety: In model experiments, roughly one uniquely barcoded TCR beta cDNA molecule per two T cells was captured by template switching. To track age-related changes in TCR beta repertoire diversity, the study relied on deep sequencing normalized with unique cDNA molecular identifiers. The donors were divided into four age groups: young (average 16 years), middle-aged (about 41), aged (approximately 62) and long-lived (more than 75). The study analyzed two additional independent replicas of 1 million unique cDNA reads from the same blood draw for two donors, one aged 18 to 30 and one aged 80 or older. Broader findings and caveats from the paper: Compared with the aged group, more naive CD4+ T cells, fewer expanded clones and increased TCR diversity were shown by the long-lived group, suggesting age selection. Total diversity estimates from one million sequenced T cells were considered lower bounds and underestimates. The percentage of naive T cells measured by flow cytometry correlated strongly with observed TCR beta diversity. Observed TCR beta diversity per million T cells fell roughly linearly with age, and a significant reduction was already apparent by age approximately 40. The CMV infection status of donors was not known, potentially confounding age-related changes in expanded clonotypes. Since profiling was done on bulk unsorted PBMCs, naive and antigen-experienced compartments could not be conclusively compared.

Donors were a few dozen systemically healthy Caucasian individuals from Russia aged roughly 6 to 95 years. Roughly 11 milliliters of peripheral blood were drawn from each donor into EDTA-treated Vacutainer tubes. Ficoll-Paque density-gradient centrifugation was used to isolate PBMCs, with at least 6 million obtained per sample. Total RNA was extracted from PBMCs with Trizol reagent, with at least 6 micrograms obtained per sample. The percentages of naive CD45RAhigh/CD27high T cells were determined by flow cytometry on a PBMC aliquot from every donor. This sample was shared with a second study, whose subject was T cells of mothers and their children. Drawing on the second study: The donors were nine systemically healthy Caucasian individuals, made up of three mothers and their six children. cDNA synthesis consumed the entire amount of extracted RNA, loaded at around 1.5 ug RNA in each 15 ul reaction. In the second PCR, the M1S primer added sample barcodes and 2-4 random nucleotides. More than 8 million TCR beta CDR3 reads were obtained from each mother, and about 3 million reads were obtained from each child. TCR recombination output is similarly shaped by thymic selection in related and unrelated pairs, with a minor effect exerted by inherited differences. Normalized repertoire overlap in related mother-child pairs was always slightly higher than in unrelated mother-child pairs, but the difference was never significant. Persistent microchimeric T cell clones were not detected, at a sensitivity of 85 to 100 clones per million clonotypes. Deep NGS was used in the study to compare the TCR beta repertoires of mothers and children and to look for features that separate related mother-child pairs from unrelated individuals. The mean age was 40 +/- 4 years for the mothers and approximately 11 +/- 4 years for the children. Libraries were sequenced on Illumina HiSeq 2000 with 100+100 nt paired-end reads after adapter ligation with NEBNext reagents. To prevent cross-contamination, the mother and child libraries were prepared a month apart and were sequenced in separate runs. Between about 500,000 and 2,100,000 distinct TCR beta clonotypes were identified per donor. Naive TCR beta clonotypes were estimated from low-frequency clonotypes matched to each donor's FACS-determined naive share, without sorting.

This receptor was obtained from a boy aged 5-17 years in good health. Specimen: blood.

The CDR3 sequence is CTSSYFLSGMSYNEQFF. The sequenced DNA: TGTACCAGCAGTTACTTTCTTAGCGGGATGTCCTACAATGAGCAGTTCTTC. Recombination connected TRBV6-2 or TRBV6-3 to TRBJ2-1; TRBD2 aligns with 8 central bases. In the germline V gene, CDR1 corresponds to MNHEY and CDR2 to SVGEGT. Counted from cysteine to phenylalanine, this CDR3 has 17 amino acids. CDR3 DNA only is kept here, 51 bases in frame from base 1.